What follows are 23 T cell receptor beta chains derived from one specimen sequenced in a study of PD-1 blockade in classical Hodgkin lymphoma. Regarding time point: cycle 4 day 1 (C4D1), after 6 weeks of nivolumab. Autologous stem cell transplantation was followed by relapse in every patient, and brentuximab vedotin exposure varied. Magnetic negative selection of thawed PBMCs was the method by which CD4+ T cells were purified. TCRdb keeps only in-frame clones here, not all; method: immunoSEQ multiplex PCR. The sample yields about 18,000 clones, over 80% seen once. The sequences come from CD4+ T cells from blood, collected before the fourth cycle of nivolumab. The source of these receptors is a human donor with classical Hodgkin lymphoma.

V gene TRBV29-1 combines with J gene TRBJ2-5; 9 positions agree with TRBD1. Losses at the gene ends were 7 bases for V and 5 bases for J; bases not matched to a gene: 2. The CDR3 sequence is 11 residues long. Germline-derived CDR1 and CDR2 are SQVTM and ANQGSEA. The CDR3 DNA is TGCAGCGCAGGGACAGGGGAGACCCAGTACTTC. The encoded protein is CSAGTGETQYF.

The chain recombines TRBV14 with TRBJ2-3, with D possibly matching TRBD2 (5 bases). V was shortened by 1 base and J by 1 base, with 18 bases between the two germline ends. The CDR3 extends over 18 amino acids. CDR1 is SGHDN and CDR2 is FVKESK in the germline V gene. DNA of the CDR3: TGTGCCAGCAGCCAAGGAATCTTAAGGGCGCGGGGCACAGATACGCAGTATTTT. Translation gives CASSQGILRARGTDTQYF. The whole variable domain, filled in from reference TRBV14 and TRBJ2-3, reads EAGVTQFPSHSVIEKGQTVTLRCDPISGHDNLYWYRRVMGKEIKFLLHFVKESKQDESGMPNNRFLAERTGGTYSTLKVQPAELEDSGVYFCASSQGILRARGTDTQYFGPGTRLTVL.

The rearrangement joins TRBV18 to TRBJ1-5; possible D gene TRBD1, 5 bases. In germline, CDR1 is KGHSH, CDR2 LQKENI. Deletions cut 5 bases from V and 8 bases from J, with 31 bases between. The CDR3 contains 19 residues. CDR3 amino acids: CASSSTSGSGHRADKPQHF. The DNA of the CDR3 is TGTGCCAGCTCATCAACCTCGGGGTCCGGACACCGGGCTGATAAGCCCCAGCATTTT.

V gene TRBV6-5 combines with J gene TRBJ1-1; D possibly corresponds to TRBD1 (5 bases). With 0 bases removed from V and 7 bases from J, the gap between germline ends came to 12 bases. The CDR3 is made up of 14 amino acids. CDR1 and CDR2 from the germline V gene are MNHEY and SVGAGI. The CDR3 DNA follows: TGTGCCAGCAGTTACTCGAGGCAGGGCAGTGAAGCTTTCTTT. It codes for CASSYSRQGSEAFF.

The chain employs TRBV10-2 and TRBJ1-1; TRBD1 might be the D (6 bases). The CDR3 runs to 16 residues. Between the trimmed V and J ends, which lost 10 bases and 0 bases, there was a span of 21 bases. CDR1 is WSHSY, CDR2 SAAADI, per germline. CDR3 sequence: CATTMGGAFMNTEAFF. CDR3 coding DNA: TGCGCCACCACGATGGGGGGCGCATTCATGAACACTGAAGCTTTCTTT.

The V call is TRBV6-6, the J call TRBJ2-7, with a weak D call TRBD2 (5 bases). V was pared by 0 bases and J by 6 bases, with 18 bases between. The CDR3 sequence is 16 residues long. Germline CDR1 is MNHNY and CDR2 is SVGAGI (reference sequence). The CDR3 reads CASSYSGGPTPGEQYF. Written as DNA, the CDR3 is TGTGCCAGCAGTTACTCTGGAGGCCCTACCCCCGGCGAGCAGTACTTC.

The CDR3 protein is CASSYSRQAAFF. CDR3 DNA: TGTGCCAGCAGTTACTCTAGGCAAGCTGCTTTCTTT. V gene TRBV6-5 combines with J gene TRBJ1-1; no reliable D call. Trimming shortened V by 0 bases and J by 11 bases, and 10 bases separated the two germline ends. Germline loops: CDR1 MNHEY, CDR2 SVGAGI. The CDR3 is made up of 12 amino acids.

CDR3 nucleotides: TGTGCCAGCAGTTTATCTGTGGGCCGAAAAGAGACCCAGTACTTC. It is translated as CASSLSVGRKETQYF. The chain joins TRBV27 to TRBJ2-5; D not resolved. Germline CDR1 and CDR2: MNHEY and SMNVEV (reference sequence). The CDR3 has 15 amino acids. V lost 0 bases and J lost 3, with 11 bases in between.

V and J are TRBV19 and TRBJ2-3; D is undetermined. CDR1 LNHDA and CDR2 SQIVND come from the germline V gene (reference sequence). CDR3 length: 14 residues. V was shortened by 6 bases and J by 4 bases, with 14 bases between the two germline ends. The CDR3 DNA sequence: TGTGCCAGTAGCCGCAGTAGTTTAGCAGATACGCAGTATTTT. As protein: CASSRSSLADTQYF.

V is TRBV5-1 and J is TRBJ2-7; D is perhaps TRBD1 or TRBD2 (5 bases each). CDR3 length equals 14 residues. Germline CDR1 is SGHRS and CDR2 is YFSETQ. Trimming left V 4 bases short and J 2 bases short, with 13 bases between. CDR3 loop: CASSRDGMTYEQYF. CDR3 bases: TGCGCCAGCAGCAGGGACGGCATGACCTACGAGCAGTACTTC.

The chain has TRBV5-1 and TRBJ2-7, with 9 bases identical to TRBD2. Germline assignment: CDR1 SGHRS and CDR2 YFSETQ. This CDR3 spans 15 amino acids. Trimming took 7 bases from V and 5 from J; bases not matched to a gene: 13. The CDR3 DNA follows: TGCGCCAGCTTGAAGGAGGCGGGAGGGAGGAACGAGCAGTACTTC. Protein product: CASLKEAGGRNEQYF.

The chain carries TRBV18 and TRBJ2-1; tentative D call: TRBD2 (6 bases). The germline V and J ends were trimmed by 2 bases and 4 bases, with 12 bases remaining between them. The germline gives CDR1 KGHSH, CDR2 LQKENI. This CDR3 spans 15 amino acids. CDR3 coding DNA: TGTGCCAGCTCACCAAAGCGGGCCTATTACAATGAGCAGTTCTTC. Translation: CASSPKRAYYNEQFF.

The J gene is TRBJ2-5, the V gene TRBV18; TRBD1 aligns across 7 bases. The end of the DNA aligns better with TRBJ2-7, so the J call may be wrong. CDR3 length equals 13 residues. Germline V gene lookup returns CDR1 KGHSH and CDR2 LQKENI. CDR3 bases: TGTGCCAGCTCTCAGACAGGGTCCGACGAGCAGTACTTC. As protein: CASSQTGSDEQYF.

The rearrangement uses TRBV2 and TRBJ1-1, with TRBD1 as a possible D gene (6 bases). Trimming pared 6 bases from V and 8 bases from J, leaving 16 bases between. The V gene's germline CDR1 is SNHLY and CDR2 FYNNEI. The CDR3 is 13 amino acids. The CDR3 DNA is TGTGCCAGCAGGCCTACAGGGCTCGGGGAAGCTTTCTTT. This gives the protein CASRPTGLGEAFF.

V and J are TRBV15 and TRBJ2-3, with D unclear. Trimming left V 0 bases short and J 1 base short, with 5 bases between. The V gene's germline CDR1 is LNHNV and CDR2 YYDKDF (reference sequence). The CDR3 is 14 residues long. The CDR3 here is CATSRDLRTDTQYF. The CDR3 region has the DNA TGTGCCACCAGCAGAGATCTGCGCACAGATACGCAGTATTTT.

This clone has a single count. The V call is TRBV6-5, the J call TRBJ2-7; 7 bases agree with TRBD1. This CDR3 has 12 amino acids. Germline V gene lookup returns CDR1 MNHEY and CDR2 SVGAGI. J lost 7 bases, V lost 5 bases, and 5 bases had no gene match. CDR3 nucleotides: TGTGCCAGCAGTGAGACAGGGATTGAGCAGTACTTC. Its translation: CASSETGIEQYF.

This rearrangement joins TRBV5-1 to TRBJ1-4; D may be TRBD1 (6 bases). The CDR3 sequence is 13 residues long. V gave up 6 bases and J gave up 7 bases, with 13 bases separating them. Germline V gene data show CDR1 as SGHRS and CDR2 as YFSETQ. The CDR3, as DNA: TGCGCCAGCACGCGGGGGCGAGGTGAAAAACTGTTTTTT. Translated, it gives CASTRGRGEKLFF.

The V call is TRBV5-1, the J call TRBJ1-4; 11 positions agree with TRBD1. Per the germline V gene, CDR1 is SGHRS and CDR2 is YFSETQ. Trimming cost V 4 bases and J 5 bases; bases outside gene matches: 4. The CDR3 is made up of 15 amino acids. The DNA for the CDR3 is TGCGCCAGCAGCCCCGGGACAGGGGGGAATGAAAAACTGTTTTTT. Amino acids: CASSPGTGGNEKLFF.

The rearrangement joins TRBV5-1 to TRBJ1-2; D not resolved. The CDR3 has 12 residues. The ends were cut back, 4 bases at V and 6 bases at J, with 10 bases in the middle. Germline CDR1 is SGHRS and CDR2 is YFSETQ. This CDR3 reads CASSAGRNGYTF. CDR3 in DNA: TGCGCCAGCAGCGCAGGACGGAATGGCTACACCTTC. The whole variable domain, filled in from reference TRBV5-1 and TRBJ1-2, reads KAGVTQTPRYLIKTRGQQVTLSCSPISGHRSVSWYQQTPGQGLQFLFEYFSETQRNKGNFPGRFSGRQFSNSRSEMNVSTLELGDSALYLCASSAGRNGYTFGSGTRLTVV.

The rearrangement uses TRBV6-1 and TRBJ1-2; the D is unclear. V was shortened by 5 bases and J by 4 bases, with 5 bases between the two germline ends. The length of the CDR3 is 11 residues. Germline loops: CDR1 MNHNS, CDR2 SASEGT. CDR3 coding DNA: TGTGCCAGCAGTTTTAGCTATGGCTACACCTTC. Translating it yields CASSFSYGYTF.

The rearrangement uses TRBV4-1 and TRBJ2-4; perhaps D is TRBD1 or TRBD2 (5 bases each). The CDR3 runs to 15 residues. V lost 0 bases and J 9 bases, leaving 15 bases between the germline ends. CDR1 is MGHRA, CDR2 YSYEKL, per germline. This chain's CDR3 is CASSQEDIGAGIQYF. CDR3 nucleotides: TGCGCCAGCAGCCAAGAGGACATAGGTGCGGGCATTCAGTACTTC.

V is TRBV6-6 and J is TRBJ2-7; D not resolved. Looked up from germline, CDR1 is MNHNY and CDR2 is SVGAGI (reference sequence). This CDR3 contains 13 residues. The V gene lost 2 bases and the J gene lost 5 bases, with 10 bases spanning the gap. The CDR3 DNA reads as TGTGCCAGCAGTTACGCCTCACGGAACGAGCAGTACTTC. Translating it yields CASSYASRNEQYF.

This clone was recorded once. The chain has TRBV6-1 and TRBJ1-3; D gene uncertain. From germline, CDR1 is MNHNS and CDR2 SASEGT. The CDR3 consists of 14 residues. V was trimmed by 6 bases and J by 0 bases, leaving 9 bases between them. Here the CDR3 DNA reads TGTGCCAGCAGACGACACGACTCTGGAAACACCATATATTTT. It specifies CASRRHDSGNTIYF.